One and the same sample provided the 25 T cell receptor beta chains below, sequenced in a study of identical twins' blood T cells. TCRdb reprocessed the 5' RACE reads with MiXCR, giving one entry per CDR3 protein. The sample shows 350,000 to 400,000 distinct CDR3 sequences, over 25% of them seen only once. Source material: PBMCs. These TCRs come from a woman aged 18 to 55 in good health.

This clonotype was recorded many times. The chain joins TRBV12-3 or TRBV12-4 to TRBJ1-3; D gene uncertain. The CDR3 is made up of 14 amino acids. Deletions cut 0 bases from V and 4 bases from J, with 7 bases between. The CDR3: CASSLASGGNTIYF. The CDR3 region has the DNA TGTGCCAGCAGTTTAGCTAGTGGCGGAAACACCATATATTTT.

This clonotype appeared many times. CDR3: CSVELALSLGTDTQYF. Written as DNA, the CDR3 is TGCAGCGTTGAATTAGCCTTGAGTTTGGGAACAGATACGCAGTATTTT. The chain is built from TRBV29-1 and TRBJ2-3; D is uncertain. CDR3 length: 16 amino acids. CDR1 and CDR2 from the germline V gene are SQVTM and ANQGSEA. The V end was cut by 2 bases, the J end by 3 bases, with 18 bases between.

A word on this clonotype: The junction departs from the called germline gene at one end, perhaps through a read error. The CDR3 region is CASSLSRGTEKPFF. The CDR3 nucleotides read TGTGCCAGCAGTTTATCGCGGGGCACAGAAAAACCGTTTTTT. This chain joins TRBV27 and TRBJ1-4; D is perhaps TRBD1 (5 bases). Germline CDR1 reads MNHEY; CDR2 reads SMNVEV (reference sequence). The CDR3 covers 14 residues.

The chain carries TRBV12-3 or TRBV12-4 and TRBJ1-1; D might be TRBD1 (5 bases). Trimming cost V 7 bases and J 2 bases, with 11 bases left between them. The CDR3 spans 13 residues. The CDR3 is CASIPTENTEAFF. The CDR3, as DNA: TGTGCCAGCATTCCGACAGAAAACACTGAAGCTTTCTTT.

The rearrangement links TRBV30 to TRBJ2-1; possible D gene TRBD1, 5 bases. Germline CDR1 and CDR2: GTSNPN and SVGIG (reference sequence). The length of the CDR3 is 13 residues. Trimming pared 2 bases from V and 7 bases from J, leaving 12 bases between. Here the CDR3 DNA reads TGTGCCTGGAGTAACAAAGCAGGGAATGAGCAGTTCTTC. It specifies CAWSNKAGNEQFF.

This clonotype has a handful of counts. The rearrangement joins TRBV19 to TRBJ1-5; no clear D. V dropped 2 bases and J dropped 3 bases, with 8 bases sitting between them. Germline assignment: CDR1 LNHDA and CDR2 SQIVND (reference sequence). The CDR3 is 14 residues long. The chain's CDR3 is CASSIRGPNQPQHF. The DNA of the CDR3 is TGTGCCAGTAGTATACGAGGGCCCAATCAGCCCCAGCATTTT.

In this sample, this clonotype turned up a few times. The chain links TRBV29-1 to TRBJ1-2; 7 nucleotides align to TRBD1. CDR1 and CDR2 from the germline V gene are SQVTM and ANQGSEA. V trimming: 5 bases; J trimming: 8 bases; junction bases outside the gene matches: 5. The CDR3 sequence is 11 residues long. The CDR3, as DNA: TGCAGCGTTTTCACAGGGGTCGGCTACACCTTC. Protein: CSVFTGVGYTF.

This clonotype showed up just a few times. The V gene is TRBV29-1, the J gene TRBJ1-2; D perhaps matches TRBD1 (5 bases). V dropped 0 bases and J dropped 3 bases, with 11 bases sitting between them. The CDR3 extends over 14 amino acids. The germline CDR1 and CDR2 sequences are SQVTM and ANQGSEA. The CDR3: CSVEESGDDYGYTF. CDR3 DNA sequence: TGCAGCGTTGAAGAATCGGGGGATGACTATGGCTACACCTTC.

CDR3 DNA sequence: TGTGCCAGCAGACAGGGGATGAATGAGCAGTTCTTC. This encodes CASRQGMNEQFF. The rearrangement uses TRBV27 and TRBJ2-1; 7 bases map to TRBD1. Per germline, CDR1 MNHEY and CDR2 SMNVEV (reference sequence). V was pared by 6 bases and J by 7 bases, with 3 bases of the junction left unmatched. The length of the CDR3 is 12 residues.

The chain uses TRBV29-1 and TRBJ1-2; 7 bases fit TRBD1. Germline V gene lookup returns CDR1 SQVTM and CDR2 ANQGSEA. V shed 7 bases, J shed 6 bases, and the junction held 11 bases outside the gene matches. The CDR3 totals 13 residues. Here the CDR3 DNA reads TGCAGCGCCGGGGAGAGGGGGCCCCATGGCTACACCTTC. Translation gives CSAGERGPHGYTF.

Regarding this clonotype: A read error is possible here, since a much larger clone lies one base away. The chain links TRBV29-1 to TRBJ1-2, with a tentative D call TRBD1 (5 bases). Germline CDR1 is SQVTM and CDR2 is ANQGSEA. With 3 bases removed from V and 4 bases from J, the gap between germline ends came to 15 bases. The CDR3 loop spans 14 amino acids. The CDR3 DNA reads as TGCAGCGTTGAGGTGACAGAAGGGACCTATGGCTACACCTTC. It codes for CSVEVTEGTYGYTF.

The chain uses TRBV6-2 or TRBV6-3 and TRBJ1-1; a possible D gene is TRBD1 (5 bases). The V gene's germline CDR1 is MNHEY and CDR2 SVGEGT. Trimming removed 9 bases from V and 7 bases from J, with 12 bases in between. The CDR3 has 11 residues. This CDR3 is CASTRAFEAFF. In nucleotides, the CDR3 is TGTGCCAGTACCAGGGCCTTTGAAGCTTTCTTT.

The rearrangement links TRBV2 to TRBJ2-3; D perhaps matches TRBD2 (6 bases). Germline assignment: CDR1 SNHLY and CDR2 FYNNEI. The V end lost 8 bases, the J end lost 6 bases, and 12 bases lay between the germline ends. This CDR3 is 12 amino acids long. The CDR3 sequence is CASQAGDDTQYF. In DNA, the CDR3 is TGTGCCAGCCAAGCGGGTGACGATACGCAGTATTTT.

CDR3 nucleotide sequence: TGCAGCGTTGTTTGGACGGGGAACACTGAAGCTTTCTTT. Protein: CSVVWTGNTEAFF. The V call is TRBV29-1, the J call TRBJ1-1; D is unclear. CDR3 length: 13 residues. V shed 4 bases and J shed 1 base, with 10 bases lying between them. Germline V gives CDR1 SQVTM, CDR2 ANQGSEA.

The chain carries TRBV20-1 and TRBJ1-6; D call uncertain. V lost 3 bases and J lost 9, with 21 bases in between. There are 16 residues in the CDR3. The V gene's germline CDR1 is DFQATT and CDR2 SNEGSKA (reference sequence). Here the CDR3 DNA reads TGCAGTGCTAGGCCCCCGAGCGGATGGAGAATTTCACCCCTCCACTTT. Translated: CSARPPSGWRISPLHF.

On this clonotype: Being one base from a much bigger clone, this may be a read error. V usage is TRBV29-1 and J usage is TRBJ2-4; D gene unclear. The CDR3 extends over 11 amino acids. Germline CDR1 and CDR2: SQVTM and ANQGSEA. CDR3 sequence: CSVETKDIQYF. CDR3 sequence (DNA): TGCAGCGTTGAGACCAAAGACATTCAGTACTTC.

The J gene is TRBJ1-2, the V gene TRBV7-9; possible D gene TRBD1, 5 bases. The germline gives CDR1 SEHNR, CDR2 FQNEAQ (reference sequence). Trimming left V 8 bases short and J 8 bases short, with 18 bases between. The CDR3 covers 13 residues. The CDR3 loop is CASRGDYYGGYTF. The CDR3, as DNA: TGTGCCAGCCGGGGGGACTACTATGGGGGCTACACCTTC.

This clonotype came up a few times. The rearrangement uses TRBV19 and TRBJ1-1; possible D gene TRBD1, 6 bases. The CDR3 totals 11 residues. Trimming took 11 bases from V and 7 from J, leaving 14 bases between them. The germline V gene encodes CDR1 LNHDA and CDR2 SQIVND (reference sequence). The CDR3 sequence: CAGKQGSEAFF. The CDR3 DNA reads as TGTGCCGGTAAACAGGGAAGTGAAGCTTTCTTT.

This clonotype was picked up a small number of times. V and J are TRBV2 and TRBJ2-1, with a weak D call TRBD2 (6 bases). Germline loops: CDR1 SNHLY, CDR2 FYNNEI. V gave up 6 bases and J gave up 1 base, with 16 bases separating them. The CDR3 runs 16 residues. This CDR3 reads CASRGDAGWSYNEQFF. The CDR3 DNA reads TGTGCCAGCAGGGGGGACGCGGGGTGGTCCTACAATGAGCAGTTCTTC.

Comments on this clonotype: The junction differs from germline at one of its ends, possibly a read error. The J gene is TRBJ2-3, the V gene TRBV4-3, with a possible D match to TRBD2 (5 bases). Germline lookup yields CDR1 LGHNA and CDR2 YSLEER. This CDR3 region has 16 residues. The CDR3 spells CAGSQEARTRRDTQYF. CDR3 sequence (DNA): TGCGCCGGCAGCCAAGAGGCCCGGACTCGCCGAGATACGCAGTATTTT.

This clonotype was counted only a few times. V is TRBV5-1 and J is TRBJ2-2; D remains ambiguous. CDR1 and CDR2 from the germline V gene are SGHRS and YFSETQ. The CDR3 covers 16 residues. Trimming pared 1 base from V and 3 bases from J, leaving 13 bases between. CDR3 loop: CASSLSTIRYTGELFF. The CDR3 DNA is TGCGCCAGCAGCTTGTCTACGATCCGGTACACCGGGGAGCTGTTTTTT.

The table lists this clonotype with many counts. The gene calls are TRBV29-1 and TRBJ2-2; D gene unclear. Trimming cost V 6 bases and J 2 bases, with 7 bases left between them. In germline, CDR1 is SQVTM, CDR2 ANQGSEA. This CDR3 contains 12 residues. The CDR3 bases are TGCAGCGTCGAGGCAAACACCGGGGAGCTGTTTTTT. Translating it yields CSVEANTGELFF.

The chain has TRBV5-1 and TRBJ2-7; TRBD2 agrees at 12 bases. Germline loops: CDR1 SGHRS, CDR2 YFSETQ. With V trimmed by 4 bases and J by 7 bases, 9 bases remained unmatched. The CDR3 sequence is 15 residues long. CDR3 sequence reads: CASSALTSGSREQYF. CDR3 DNA sequence: TGCGCCAGCAGCGCCTTGACTAGCGGGAGTCGAGAGCAGTACTTC.

This clonotype has a handful of counts. The V and J genes are TRBV7-2 and TRBJ2-7; tentative D call: TRBD1 (6 bases). Germline CDR1 is SGHTA and CDR2 is FQGNSA. Trimming took off 3 bases at V and 2 bases at J, with 8 bases between the two ends. CDR3 size: 13 residues. The CDR3 nucleotides are TGTGCCAGCAGCTTTCGACAGGCCTACGAGCAGTACTTC. Amino acid sequence: CASSFRQAYEQYF.

As for this clonotype: Germline is not matched at one junction end, which may reflect a read error. The V gene is TRBV9, the J gene TRBJ1-1; no reliable D call. Germline lookup yields CDR1 SGDLS and CDR2 YYNGEE. The CDR3 is 13 residues long. The CDR3 loop is CASCVGGNTEAFF. The CDR3 coding sequence is TGTGCCAGCTGCGTAGGAGGGAACACTGAAGCTTTCTTT.